This T cell receptor beta chain was identified in a study of monozygotic twins with inflammatory bowel disease. Study results and caveats: No difference in repertoire similarity was seen between concordant and discordant twins, possibly because power was limited.

TCRdb reworked the 5' RACE reads into one entry per CDR3 protein, no DNA. The listing contains 330,000 or so distinct CDR3 sequences. As for this clonotype: Its specificity is not known.

This CDR3 comprises 14 residues. Germline CDR1 and CDR2: DFQATT and SNEGSKA (reference sequence). Input material: blood. The sequence came from a human donor with ulcerative colitis or Crohn's disease, or a healthy co-twin of an affected twin (not recorded which). The rearrangement links TRBV20-1 to TRBJ1-2; the TCRdb call, TRBD1, lacks DNA for checking. CDR3 protein: CSARDVAAPNGYTF.